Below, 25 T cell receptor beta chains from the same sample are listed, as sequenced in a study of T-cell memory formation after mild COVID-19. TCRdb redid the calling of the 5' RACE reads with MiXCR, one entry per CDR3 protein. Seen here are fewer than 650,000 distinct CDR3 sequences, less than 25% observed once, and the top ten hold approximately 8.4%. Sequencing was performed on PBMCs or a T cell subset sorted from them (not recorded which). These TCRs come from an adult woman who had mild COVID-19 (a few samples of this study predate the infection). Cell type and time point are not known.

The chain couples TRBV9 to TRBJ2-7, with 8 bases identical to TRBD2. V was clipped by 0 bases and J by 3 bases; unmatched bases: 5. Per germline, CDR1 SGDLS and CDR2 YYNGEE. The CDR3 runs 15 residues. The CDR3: CASSVESGGYYEQYF. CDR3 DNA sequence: TGTGCCAGCAGCGTAGAAAGCGGGGGCTACTACGAGCAGTACTTC.

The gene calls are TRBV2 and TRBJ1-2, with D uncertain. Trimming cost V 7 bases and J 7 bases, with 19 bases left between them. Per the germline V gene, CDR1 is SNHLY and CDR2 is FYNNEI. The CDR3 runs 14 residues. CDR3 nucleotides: TGTGCCAGCACCGCTCCTCAGGTGGAGCTTGGCTACACCTTC. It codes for CASTAPQVELGYTF.

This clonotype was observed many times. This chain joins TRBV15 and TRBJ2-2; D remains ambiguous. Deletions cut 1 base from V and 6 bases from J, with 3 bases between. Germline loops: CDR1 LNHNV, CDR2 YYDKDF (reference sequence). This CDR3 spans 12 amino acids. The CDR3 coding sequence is TGTGCCACCAGCAGAGCAGCCGGGGAGCTGTTTTTT. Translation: CATSRAAGELFF.

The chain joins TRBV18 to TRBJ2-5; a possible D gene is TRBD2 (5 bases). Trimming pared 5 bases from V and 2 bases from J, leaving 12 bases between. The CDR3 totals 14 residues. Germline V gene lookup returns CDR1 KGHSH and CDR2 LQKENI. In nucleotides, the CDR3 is TGTGCCAGCTCAGTATCGACGGGACAAGAGACCCAGTACTTC. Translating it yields CASSVSTGQETQYF. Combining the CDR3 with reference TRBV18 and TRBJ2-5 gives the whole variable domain NAGVMQNPRHLVRRRGQEARLRCSPMKGHSHVYWYRQLPEEGLKFMVYLQKENIIDESGMPKERFSAEFPKEGPSILRIQQVVRGDSAAYFCASSVSTGQETQYFGPGTRLLVL.

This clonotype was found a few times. CDR3 nucleotide sequence: TGTGCCAGCAGCTTAGGTGCTAGCGGGTCTAGCACAGATACGCAGTATTTT. Its translation is CASSLGASGSSTDTQYF. The chain joins TRBV7-2 to TRBJ2-3; 8 nucleotides line up with TRBD2. The germline gives CDR1 SGHTA, CDR2 FQGNSA. V gave up 1 base and J gave up 0 bases; unmatched junction bases: 6. This CDR3 is 17 amino acids long. Variable domain in full (rest from reference TRBV7-2 and TRBJ2-3): GAGVSQSPSNKVTEKGKDVELRCDPISGHTALYWYRQSLGQGLEFLIYFQGNSAPDKSGLPSDRFSAERTGGSVSTLTIQRTQQEDSAVYLCASSLGASGSSTDTQYFGPGTRLTVL.

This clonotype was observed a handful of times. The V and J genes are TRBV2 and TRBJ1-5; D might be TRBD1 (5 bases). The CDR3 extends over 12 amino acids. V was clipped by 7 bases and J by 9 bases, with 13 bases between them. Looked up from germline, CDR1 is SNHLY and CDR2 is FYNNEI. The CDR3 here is CASTLGRGPQHF. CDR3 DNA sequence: TGTGCCAGCACCCTAGGGAGGGGGCCCCAGCATTTT.

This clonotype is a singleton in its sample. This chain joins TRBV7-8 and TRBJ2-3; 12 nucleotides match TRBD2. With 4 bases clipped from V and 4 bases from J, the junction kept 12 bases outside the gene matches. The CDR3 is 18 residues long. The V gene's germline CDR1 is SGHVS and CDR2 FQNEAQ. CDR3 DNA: TGTGCCAGCAGCTCGAGCCCCCTGACTAGCGGGAGTCCAGATACGCAGTATTTT. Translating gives CASSSSPLTSGSPDTQYF.

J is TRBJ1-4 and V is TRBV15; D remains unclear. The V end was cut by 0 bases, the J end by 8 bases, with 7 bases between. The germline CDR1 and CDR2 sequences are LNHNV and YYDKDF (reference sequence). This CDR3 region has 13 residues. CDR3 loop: CATSRDMNEKLFF. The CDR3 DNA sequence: TGTGCCACCAGCAGAGATATGAACGAAAAACTGTTTTTT.

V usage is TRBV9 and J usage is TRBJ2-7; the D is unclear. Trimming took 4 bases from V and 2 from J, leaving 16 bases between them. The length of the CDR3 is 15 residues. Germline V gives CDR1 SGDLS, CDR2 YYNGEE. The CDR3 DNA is TGTGCCAGCAGCTCCGGTAGTAGTAGACCCTACGAGCAGTACTTC. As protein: CASSSGSSRPYEQYF.

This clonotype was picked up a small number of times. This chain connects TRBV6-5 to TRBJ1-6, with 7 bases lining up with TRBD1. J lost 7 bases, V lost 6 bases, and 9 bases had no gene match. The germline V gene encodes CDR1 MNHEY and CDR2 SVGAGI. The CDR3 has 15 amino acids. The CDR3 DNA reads TGTGCCAGCAGCGGACAGGCAGGGACCAATTCACCCCTCCACTTT. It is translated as CASSGQAGTNSPLHF.

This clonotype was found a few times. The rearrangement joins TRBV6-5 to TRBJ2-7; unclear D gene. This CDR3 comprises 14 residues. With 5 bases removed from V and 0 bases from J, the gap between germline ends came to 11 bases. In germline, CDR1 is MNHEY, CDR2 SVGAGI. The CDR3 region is CASSPDRSSYEQYF. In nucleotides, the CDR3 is TGTGCCAGCAGTCCTGATAGGAGCTCCTACGAGCAGTACTTC.

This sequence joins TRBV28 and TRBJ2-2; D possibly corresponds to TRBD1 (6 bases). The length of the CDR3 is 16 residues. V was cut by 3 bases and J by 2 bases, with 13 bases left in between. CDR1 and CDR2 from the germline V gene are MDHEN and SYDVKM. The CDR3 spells CASSFIGQLNTGELFF. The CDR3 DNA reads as TGTGCCAGCAGTTTTATAGGACAGCTTAACACCGGGGAGCTGTTTTTT. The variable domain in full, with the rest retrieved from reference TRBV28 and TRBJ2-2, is DVKVTQSSRYLVKRTGEKVFLECVQDMDHENMFWYRQDPGLGLRLIYFSYDVKMKEKGDIPEGYSVSREKKERFSLILESASTNQTSMYLCASSFIGQLNTGELFFGEGSRLTVL.

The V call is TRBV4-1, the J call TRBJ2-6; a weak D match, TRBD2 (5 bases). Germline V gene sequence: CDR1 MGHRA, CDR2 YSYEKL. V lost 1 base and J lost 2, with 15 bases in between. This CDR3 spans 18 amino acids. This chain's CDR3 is CASSQAGERSAGANVLTF. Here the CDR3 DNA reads TGCGCCAGCAGCCAAGCAGGAGAGCGGTCCGCTGGGGCCAACGTCCTGACTTTC.

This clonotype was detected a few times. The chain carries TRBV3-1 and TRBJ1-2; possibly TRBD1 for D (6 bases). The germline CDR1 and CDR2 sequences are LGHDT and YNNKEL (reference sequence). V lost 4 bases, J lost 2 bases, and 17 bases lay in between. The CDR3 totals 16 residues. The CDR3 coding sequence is TGTGCCAGCAGCCGCCTGAGGAGGGACAAAAACTATGGCTACACCTTC. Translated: CASSRLRRDKNYGYTF.

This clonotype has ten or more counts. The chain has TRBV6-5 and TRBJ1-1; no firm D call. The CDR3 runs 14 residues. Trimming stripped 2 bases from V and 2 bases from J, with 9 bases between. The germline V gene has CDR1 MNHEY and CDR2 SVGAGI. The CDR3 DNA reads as TGTGCCAGCAGTTACCAGGAGCTAAACACTGAAGCTTTCTTT. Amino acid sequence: CASSYQELNTEAFF.

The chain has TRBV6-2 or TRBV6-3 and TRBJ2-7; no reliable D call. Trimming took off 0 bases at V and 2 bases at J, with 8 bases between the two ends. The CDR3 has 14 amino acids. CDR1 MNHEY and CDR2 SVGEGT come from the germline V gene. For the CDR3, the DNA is TGTGCCAGCAGTTACTCGTGGGGAACCTACGAGCAGTACTTC. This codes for CASSYSWGTYEQYF.

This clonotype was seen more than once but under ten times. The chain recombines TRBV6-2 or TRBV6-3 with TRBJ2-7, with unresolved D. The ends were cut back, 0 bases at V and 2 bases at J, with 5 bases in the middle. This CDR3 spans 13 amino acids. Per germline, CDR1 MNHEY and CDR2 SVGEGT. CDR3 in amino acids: CASSYSPTYEQYF. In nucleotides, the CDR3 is TGTGCCAGCAGTTACTCGCCCACCTACGAGCAGTACTTC.

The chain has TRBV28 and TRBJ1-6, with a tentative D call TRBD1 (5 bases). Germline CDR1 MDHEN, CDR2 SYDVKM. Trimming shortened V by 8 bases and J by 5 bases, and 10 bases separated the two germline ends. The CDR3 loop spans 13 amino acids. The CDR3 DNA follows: TGTGCCAGCTCGCCGGGACATAATTCACCCCTCCACTTT. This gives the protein CASSPGHNSPLHF.

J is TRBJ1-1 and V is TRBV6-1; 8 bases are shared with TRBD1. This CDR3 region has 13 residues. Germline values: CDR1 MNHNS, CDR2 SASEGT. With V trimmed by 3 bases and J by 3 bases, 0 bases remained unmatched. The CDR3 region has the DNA TGTGCCAGCAGTGAGACAGGGGACACTGAAGCTTTCTTT. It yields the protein CASSETGDTEAFF.

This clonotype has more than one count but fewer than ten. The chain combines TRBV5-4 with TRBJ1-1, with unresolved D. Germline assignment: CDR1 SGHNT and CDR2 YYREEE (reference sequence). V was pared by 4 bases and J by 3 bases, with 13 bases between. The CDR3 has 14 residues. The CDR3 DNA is TGTGCCAGCAGCGTTGGACCTACGGACACTGAAGCTTTCTTT. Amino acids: CASSVGPTDTEAFF.

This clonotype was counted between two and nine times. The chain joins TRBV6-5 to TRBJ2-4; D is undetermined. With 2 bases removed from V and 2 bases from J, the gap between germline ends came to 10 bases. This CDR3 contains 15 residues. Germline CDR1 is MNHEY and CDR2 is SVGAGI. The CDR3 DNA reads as TGTGCCAGCAGTTACAGCTTTCCATCCAAAAACATTCAGTACTTC. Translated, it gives CASSYSFPSKNIQYF.

For the CDR3, the DNA is TGTGCCAGCAGCGTAGAGGTTCGGTCCTACGAGCAGTACTTC. It encodes CASSVEVRSYEQYF. V is TRBV9 and J is TRBJ2-7, with D unresolved. Trimming stripped 0 bases from V and 1 base from J, with 8 bases between. The CDR3 contains 14 residues. The germline V gene encodes CDR1 SGDLS and CDR2 YYNGEE.

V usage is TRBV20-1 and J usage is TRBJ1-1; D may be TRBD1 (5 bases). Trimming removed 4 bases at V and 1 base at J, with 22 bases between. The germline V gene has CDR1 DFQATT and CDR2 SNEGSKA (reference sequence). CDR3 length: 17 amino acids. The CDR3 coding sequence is TGCAGTGCTACCACTCCTGGGGGAGGGGTTACGAACACTGAAGCTTTCTTT. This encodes CSATTPGGGVTNTEAFF.

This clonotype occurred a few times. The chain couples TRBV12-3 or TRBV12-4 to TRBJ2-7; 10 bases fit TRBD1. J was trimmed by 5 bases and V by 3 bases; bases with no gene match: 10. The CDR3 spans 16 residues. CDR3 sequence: CASSLQRGQGWNEQYF. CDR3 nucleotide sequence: TGTGCCAGCAGTTTGCAGAGGGGACAGGGGTGGAACGAGCAGTACTTC.

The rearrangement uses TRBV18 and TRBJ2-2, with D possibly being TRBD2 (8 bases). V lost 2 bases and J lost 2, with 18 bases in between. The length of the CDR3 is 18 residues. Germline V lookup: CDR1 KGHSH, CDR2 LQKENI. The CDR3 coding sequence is TGTGCCAGCTCACCATCAATAGCGGGACAGTTAAACACCGGGGAGCTGTTTTTT. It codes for CASSPSIAGQLNTGELFF.